This TCR beta chain was captured by sequencing in a study of T cell responses to AZD1222 COVID-19 vaccine. General study points: Within unmutated variant regions lay the reported targets of nearly half of spike-specific TCRs. Repertoire samples came only from after the peak T cell response. Only 5 to 7 AZD1222 recipients tested seropositive at baseline.

CDR1 and CDR2 (germline): LNHNV, YYDKDF (reference sequence). The CDR3 loop spans 14 amino acids. The ends were cut back, 1 base at V and 3 bases at J, with 9 bases in the middle. Profiling relied on immunoSEQ multiplex PCR, and the TCRdb table lists in-frame clones only, not all of them. The sample holds roughly 150,000 clones, 92% seen once. With respect to this clone: The antigen remains unidentified.

This clonotype originated in an adult in good health. This rearrangement joins TRBV15 to TRBJ1-2; D gene ambiguous. The specimen comprised peripheral blood, sampled on day 0 of AZD1222 vaccination. The CDR3 is CATSRGYGDYGYTF. The CDR3 bases are TGTGCCACCAGCAGAGGGTACGGTGACTATGGCTACACCTTC.